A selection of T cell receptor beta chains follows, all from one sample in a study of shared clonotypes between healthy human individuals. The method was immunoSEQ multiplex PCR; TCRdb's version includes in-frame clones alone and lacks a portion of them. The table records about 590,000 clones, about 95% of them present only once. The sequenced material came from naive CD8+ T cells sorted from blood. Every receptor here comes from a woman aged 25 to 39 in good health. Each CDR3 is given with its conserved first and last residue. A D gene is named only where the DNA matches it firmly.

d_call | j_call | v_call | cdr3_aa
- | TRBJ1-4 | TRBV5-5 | CASSLDVGLGEKLFF
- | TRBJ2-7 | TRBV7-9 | CASSLGFIIREQYF
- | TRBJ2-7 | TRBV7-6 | CASSLAFDSYEQYF
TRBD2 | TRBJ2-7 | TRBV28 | CASSWGLAGGGYEQYF
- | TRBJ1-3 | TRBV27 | CASSLTTAELMAIYF
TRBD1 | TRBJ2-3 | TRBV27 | CASSLMGQGLADTQYF
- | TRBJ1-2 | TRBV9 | CASSARRDTLWNGYTF
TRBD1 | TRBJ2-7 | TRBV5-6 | CASTISGTDFYEQYF
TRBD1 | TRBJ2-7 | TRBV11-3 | CASSPNGQGWYEQYF
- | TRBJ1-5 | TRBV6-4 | CASSDSPGQPQHF
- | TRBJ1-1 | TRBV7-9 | CASSLVGQNTEAFF
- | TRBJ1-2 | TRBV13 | CASSPGGVGRYGYTF
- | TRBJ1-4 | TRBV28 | CASSPRSGSEKLFF
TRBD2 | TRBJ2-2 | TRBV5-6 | CASSLVGTIDTGELFF
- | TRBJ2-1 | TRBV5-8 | CASSLMVSSYNEQFF
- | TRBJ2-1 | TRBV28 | CASSLTSGLLYNEQFF
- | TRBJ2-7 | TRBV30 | CAWSPTGDEQYF
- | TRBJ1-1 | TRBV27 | CASSPWGGNTEAFF
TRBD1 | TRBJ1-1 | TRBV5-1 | CASSPKGDRGTEAFF
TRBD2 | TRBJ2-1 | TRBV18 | CASSLLADISSYNEQFF
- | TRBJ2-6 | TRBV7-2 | CASSPLGANVLTF
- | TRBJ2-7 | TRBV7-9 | CASRLDVYEQYF
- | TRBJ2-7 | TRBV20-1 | CSARTIYEQYF
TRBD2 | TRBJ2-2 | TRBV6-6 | CASSYGLAGGDGLFF
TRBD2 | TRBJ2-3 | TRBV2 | CASVELAGGTDTQYF
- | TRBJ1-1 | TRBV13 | CASSLGRLRTANTEAFF
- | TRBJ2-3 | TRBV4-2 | CASSQSLAHTQYF
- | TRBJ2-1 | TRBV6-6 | CASSYPRLDSYNEQFF
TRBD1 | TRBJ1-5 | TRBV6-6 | CASHRDRGNQPQHF
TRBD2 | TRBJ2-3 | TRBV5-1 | CASSLDLAGGPVDTQYF
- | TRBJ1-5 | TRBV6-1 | CASSEPPSINQPQHF
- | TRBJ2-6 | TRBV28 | CASSLGMDSSGANVLTF
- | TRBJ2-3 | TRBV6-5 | CASSYSNPSADTQYF
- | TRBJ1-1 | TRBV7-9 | CASVGTEAFF
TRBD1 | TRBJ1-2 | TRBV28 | CASSYSLGQGIIYGYTF
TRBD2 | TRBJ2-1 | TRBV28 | CASSFFREGLNEQFF
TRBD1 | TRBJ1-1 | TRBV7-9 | CASSYPGQGGTEAFF
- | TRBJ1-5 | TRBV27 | CASSTNQPQHF
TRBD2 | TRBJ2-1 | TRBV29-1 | CSVEGLAGPYNEQFF
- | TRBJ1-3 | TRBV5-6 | CASSNDRFSGNTIYF